This T cell receptor beta chain was captured in a study of cytomegalovirus exposure and HLA in healthy donors. J lost 4 bases, V lost 3 bases, and 9 bases had no gene match. This CDR3 region has 16 residues. Germline CDR1 is SGHDN and CDR2 is FVKESK. PCR involved 60 Vbeta and 13 Jbeta primers. Sequenced by immunoSEQ multiplex PCR; TCRdb stores in-frame clones only, minus some. The sample lists roughly 190,000 clones; roughly 87% were seen once. V and J are TRBV14 and TRBJ2-5; 9 nucleotides agree with TRBD1. The sequenced material came from PBMCs. The source is a boy aged 2-15 years in good health and CMV-seronegative. The CDR3 spells CASSQFPGQGGETQYF. CDR3 sequence (DNA): TGTGCCAGCAGCCAGTTTCCGGGACAGGGAGGAGAGACCCAGTACTTC.